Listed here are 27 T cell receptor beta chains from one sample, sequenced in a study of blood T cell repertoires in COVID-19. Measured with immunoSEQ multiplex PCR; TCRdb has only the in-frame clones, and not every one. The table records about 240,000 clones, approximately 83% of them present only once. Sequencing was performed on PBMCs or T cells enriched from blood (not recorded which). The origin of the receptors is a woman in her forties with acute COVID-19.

CDR3 coding DNA: TGTGCCAGCCGAACGGACAGGGGCAATTCACCCCTCCACTTT. This translates into CASRTDRGNSPLHF. The chain uses TRBV25-1 and TRBJ1-6; 9 bases match TRBD1. This CDR3 is built from 14 residues. The ends lost 8 bases at V and 7 bases at J; junction bases unmatched: 6. CDR1 is MGHDK, CDR2 SYGVNS, per germline.

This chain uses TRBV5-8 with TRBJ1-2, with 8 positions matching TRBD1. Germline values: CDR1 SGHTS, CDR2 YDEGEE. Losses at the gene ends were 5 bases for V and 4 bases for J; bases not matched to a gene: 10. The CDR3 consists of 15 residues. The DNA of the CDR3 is TGTGCCAGCAGTATCCATTCAGGGGGCCCCTATGGCTACACCTTC. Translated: CASSIHSGGPYGYTF. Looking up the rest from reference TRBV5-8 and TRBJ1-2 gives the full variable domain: EAGVTQSPTHLIKTRGQQATLRCSPISGHTSVYWYQQALGLGLQFLLWYDEGEERNRGNFPPRFSGRQFPNYSSELNVNALELEDSALYLCASSIHSGGPYGYTFGSGTRLTVV.

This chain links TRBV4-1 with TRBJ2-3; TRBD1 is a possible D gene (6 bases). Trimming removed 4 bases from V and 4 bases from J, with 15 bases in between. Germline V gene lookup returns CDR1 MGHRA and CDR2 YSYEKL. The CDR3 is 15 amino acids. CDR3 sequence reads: CASSPLQQGADTQYF. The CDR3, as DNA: TGCGCCAGCAGCCCACTTCAACAGGGAGCAGATACGCAGTATTTT.

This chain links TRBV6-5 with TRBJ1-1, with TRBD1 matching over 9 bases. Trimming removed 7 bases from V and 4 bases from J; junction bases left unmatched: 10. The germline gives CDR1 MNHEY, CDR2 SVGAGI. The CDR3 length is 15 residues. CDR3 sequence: CASTQSRDRVTEAFF. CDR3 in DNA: TGTGCCAGCACACAGTCCCGGGACAGGGTCACTGAAGCTTTCTTT.

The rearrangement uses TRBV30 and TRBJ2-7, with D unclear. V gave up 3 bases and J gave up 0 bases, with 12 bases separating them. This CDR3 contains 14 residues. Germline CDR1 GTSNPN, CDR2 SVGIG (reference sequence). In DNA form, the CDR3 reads TGTGCCTGGAGGATGGCAGGTAGCTCCTACGAGCAGTACTTC. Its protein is CAWRMAGSSYEQYF.

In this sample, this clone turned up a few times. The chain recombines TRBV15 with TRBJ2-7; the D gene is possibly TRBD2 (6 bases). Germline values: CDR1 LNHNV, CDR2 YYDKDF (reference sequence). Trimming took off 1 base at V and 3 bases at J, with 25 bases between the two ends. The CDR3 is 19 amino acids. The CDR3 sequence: CATSRGYSGVTGLDYEQYF. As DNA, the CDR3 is TGTGCCACCAGCAGAGGGTATAGCGGAGTGACGGGACTTGACTACGAGCAGTACTTC.

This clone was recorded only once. The CDR3 protein is CASSLGTSGRGSRPEQYF. CDR3 coding DNA: TGCGCCAGCAGCCTCGGGACTAGCGGGAGAGGAAGTCGGCCCGAGCAGTACTTC. This chain joins TRBV5-1 and TRBJ2-7, with 14 bases fitting TRBD2. Trimming took 4 bases from V and 6 from J; bases not matched to a gene: 15. Germline V gene lookup returns CDR1 SGHRS and CDR2 YFSETQ. This CDR3 region has 18 residues.

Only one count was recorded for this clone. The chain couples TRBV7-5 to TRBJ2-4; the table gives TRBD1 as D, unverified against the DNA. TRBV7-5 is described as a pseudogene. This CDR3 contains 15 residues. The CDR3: CVRRAGTLAKNIQYF. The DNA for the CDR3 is TGTGTCAGAAGGGCCGGGACACTAGCCAAAAACATTCAGTACTTC.

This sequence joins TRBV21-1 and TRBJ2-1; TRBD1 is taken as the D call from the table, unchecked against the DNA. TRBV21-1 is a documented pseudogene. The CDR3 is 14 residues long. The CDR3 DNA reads TGTGCCAGTGGACAGGCAACCGACTACAATGAGCAGTTCTTC. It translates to CASGQATDYNEQFF.

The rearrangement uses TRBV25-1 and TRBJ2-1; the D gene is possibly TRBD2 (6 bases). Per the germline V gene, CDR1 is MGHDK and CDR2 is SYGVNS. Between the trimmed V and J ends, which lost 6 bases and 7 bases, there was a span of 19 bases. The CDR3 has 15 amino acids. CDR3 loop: CASRAGPPGRNEQFF. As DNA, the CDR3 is TGTGCCAGCAGGGCGGGACCCCCGGGGAGGAATGAGCAGTTCTTC.

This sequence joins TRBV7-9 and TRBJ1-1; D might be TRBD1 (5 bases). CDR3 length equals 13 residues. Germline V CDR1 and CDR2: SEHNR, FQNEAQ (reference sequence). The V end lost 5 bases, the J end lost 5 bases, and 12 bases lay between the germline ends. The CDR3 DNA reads TGTGCCAGCAGCCCCGCAGGGTTTACTGAAGCTTTCTTT. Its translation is CASSPAGFTEAFF.

The DNA of the CDR3 is TGTGCCAGCTCACCATTCGGAGGAACCGTATACGAGCAGTACTTC. Translating gives CASSPFGGTVYEQYF. The chain recombines TRBV18 with TRBJ2-7; D is possibly TRBD2 (5 bases). CDR1 is KGHSH and CDR2 is LQKENI in the germline V gene. CDR3 length equals 15 residues. V was trimmed by 2 bases and J by 4 bases, leaving 15 bases between them.

The CDR3 coding sequence is TGTGCCAGCAGCTTAGGGACAAATGAGCAGTTCTTC. It codes for CASSLGTNEQFF. V usage is TRBV13 and J usage is TRBJ2-1; D gene ambiguous. The germline V gene has CDR1 PRHDT and CDR2 FYEKMQ (reference sequence). Deletions cut 0 bases from V and 7 bases from J, with 4 bases between. There are 12 residues in the CDR3.

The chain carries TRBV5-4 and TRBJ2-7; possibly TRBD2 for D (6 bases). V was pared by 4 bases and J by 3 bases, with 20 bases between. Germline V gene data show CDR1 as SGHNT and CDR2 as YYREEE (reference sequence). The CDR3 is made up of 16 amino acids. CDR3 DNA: TGTGCCAGCAGCACCCCTAGGGCGGAGGGGAACTACGAGCAGTACTTC. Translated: CASSTPRAEGNYEQYF.

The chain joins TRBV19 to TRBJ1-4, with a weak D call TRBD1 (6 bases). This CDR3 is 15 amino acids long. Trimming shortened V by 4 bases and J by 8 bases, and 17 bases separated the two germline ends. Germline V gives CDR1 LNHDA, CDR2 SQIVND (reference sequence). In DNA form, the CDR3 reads TGTGCCAGTAGTACCCGGGAGGGGGTTCGGGAAAAACTGTTTTTT. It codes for CASSTREGVREKLFF.

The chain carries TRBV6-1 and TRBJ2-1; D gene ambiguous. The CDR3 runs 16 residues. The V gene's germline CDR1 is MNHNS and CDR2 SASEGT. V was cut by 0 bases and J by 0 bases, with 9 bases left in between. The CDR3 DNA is TGTGCCAGCAGTGAAGCTGCGCCTCACTCCTACAATGAGCAGTTCTTC. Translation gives CASSEAAPHSYNEQFF.

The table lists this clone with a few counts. CDR3 sequence reads: CASAGGRETQYF. DNA of the CDR3: TGTGCCAGCGCAGGGGGCCGGGAGACCCAGTACTTC. The chain is built from TRBV6-5 and TRBJ2-5; 8 positions agree with TRBD1. V dropped 8 bases and J dropped 5; count of bases not matched to a gene: 4. CDR3 length equals 12 residues. The V gene's germline CDR1 is MNHEY and CDR2 SVGAGI.

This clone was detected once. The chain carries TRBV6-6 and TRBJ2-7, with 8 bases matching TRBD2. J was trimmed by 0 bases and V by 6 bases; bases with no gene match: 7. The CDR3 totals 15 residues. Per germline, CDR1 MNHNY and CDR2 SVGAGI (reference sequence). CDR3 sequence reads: CASRDTSGGSYEQYF. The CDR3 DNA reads TGTGCCAGCAGAGATACTAGCGGAGGCTCCTACGAGCAGTACTTC.

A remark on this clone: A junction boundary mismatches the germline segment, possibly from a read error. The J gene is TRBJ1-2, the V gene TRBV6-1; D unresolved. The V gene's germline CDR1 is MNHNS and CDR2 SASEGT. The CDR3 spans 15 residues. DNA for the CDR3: TGTGCCAGCAGCGAAGAGCGGACCTCTGGCTATGGCTACACCTTC. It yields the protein CASSEERTSGYGYTF.

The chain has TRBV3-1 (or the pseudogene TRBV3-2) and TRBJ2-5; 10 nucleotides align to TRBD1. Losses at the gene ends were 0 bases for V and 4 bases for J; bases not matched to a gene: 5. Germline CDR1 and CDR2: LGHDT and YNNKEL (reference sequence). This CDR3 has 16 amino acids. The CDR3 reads CASSQDRWDRGETQYF. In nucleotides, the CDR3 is TGTGCCAGCAGCCAAGACCGGTGGGACAGGGGAGAGACCCAGTACTTC.

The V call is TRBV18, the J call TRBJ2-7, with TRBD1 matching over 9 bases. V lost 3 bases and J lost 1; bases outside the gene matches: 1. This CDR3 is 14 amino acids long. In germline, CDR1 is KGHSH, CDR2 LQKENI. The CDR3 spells CASSPGQGSYEQYF. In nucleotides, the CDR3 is TGTGCCAGCTCACCTGGACAGGGGTCCTACGAGCAGTACTTC.

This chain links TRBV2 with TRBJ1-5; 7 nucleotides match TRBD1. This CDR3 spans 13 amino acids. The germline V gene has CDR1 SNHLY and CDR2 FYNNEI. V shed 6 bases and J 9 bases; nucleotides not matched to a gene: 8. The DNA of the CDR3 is TGTGCCAGCAGGACCCAGGGGGGAGCGCCCCAGCATTTT. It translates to CASRTQGGAPQHF.

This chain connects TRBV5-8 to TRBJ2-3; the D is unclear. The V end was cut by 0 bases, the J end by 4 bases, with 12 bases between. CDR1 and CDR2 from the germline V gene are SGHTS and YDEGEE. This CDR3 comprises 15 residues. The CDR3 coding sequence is TGTGCCAGCAGCTTGGCCGGGTTTCGGGCAGATACGCAGTATTTT. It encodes CASSLAGFRADTQYF.

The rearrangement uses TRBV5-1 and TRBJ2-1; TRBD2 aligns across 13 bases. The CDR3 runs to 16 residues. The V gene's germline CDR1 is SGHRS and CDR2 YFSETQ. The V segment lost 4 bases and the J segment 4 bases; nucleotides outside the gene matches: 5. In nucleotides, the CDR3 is TGCGCCAGCAGCGAAACTAGCGGGAGGGCGTACAATGAGCAGTTCTTC. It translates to CASSETSGRAYNEQFF.

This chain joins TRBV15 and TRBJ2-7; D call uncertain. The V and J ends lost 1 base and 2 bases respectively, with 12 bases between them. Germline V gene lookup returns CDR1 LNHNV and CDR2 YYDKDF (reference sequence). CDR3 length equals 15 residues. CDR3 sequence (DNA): TGTGCCACCAGCAGAGGAGGTATAGGAGCCTACGAGCAGTACTTC. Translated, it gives CATSRGGIGAYEQYF.

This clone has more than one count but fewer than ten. CDR3 bases: TGTGCCAGCAGCTTGATTCAGGGTGGCTCCTACGAGCAGTACTTC. Translated, it gives CASSLIQGGSYEQYF. The rearrangement joins TRBV13 to TRBJ2-7; TRBD1 is a possible D gene (5 bases). CDR1 and CDR2 (germline): PRHDT, FYEKMQ (reference sequence). The CDR3 length is 15 residues. Trimming pared 3 bases from V and 0 bases from J, leaving 12 bases between.

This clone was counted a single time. CDR3 DNA: TGTGCCAGCAGCTTATCTAGCGGCTCCTACGAGCAGTACTTC. Protein sequence: CASSLSSGSYEQYF. The rearrangement joins TRBV7-3 to TRBJ2-7; 7 nucleotides line up with TRBD2. The CDR3 has 14 residues. CDR1 SGHTA and CDR2 FQGTGA come from the germline V gene. J lost 0 bases, V lost 2 bases, and 1 base had no gene match.